Below, one T cell receptor beta chain is given with its context. The specificity of this receptor is unknown. Per-nucleotide qualities are absent, and no much larger clonotype sits a single base away. The source of the sample is a study of regulatory T cells in long-lasting Graves disease (dated by TCRdb to the early 2020s). In terms of the full investigation: Persistent Graves' disease was defined as persistently positive TSH receptor autoantibodies together with antithyroid drug treatment for over 5 years. Antithyroid drugs had been taken for roughly 10 years on average by persistent Graves' disease patients in the clinical cohort. The study was registered as a clinical trial and conducted in China. A total of 33 samples underwent TCR sequencing: about 13 from persistent and about 20 from newly diagnosed Graves' disease patients. Patients with persistent Graves' disease were compared with patients with newly diagnosed Graves' disease using TCR sequencing and RNA sequencing of peripheral blood.

The paper's findings and limits, for the study overall: A larger number of public clonotypes was shared among persistent patients (approximately 2,600) than among newly diagnosed patients (around 970). Persistent disease showed preferential use of TRBV28, TRBJ1-2 and TRBJ2-5, whereas newly diagnosed disease favored TRBV20-1 and TRBJ2-1. Compared with newly diagnosed patients, patients with persistent Graves' disease had lower TCR Shannon entropy and fewer highly expanded clones, which suggests clonal expansion. The authors acknowledged the small sample size as a limitation that may reduce accuracy. Only the TCR beta chain was sequenced and analyzed. Peripheral blood alone was examined, since thyroid tissue, which constituted the primary lesion, could not be accessed.

Receptors were amplified or captured by multiplex PCR. The sequencing machine was an Illumina HiSeq 4000. To build TCR beta libraries, CDR3 regions were amplified by Arm-PCR using iRepertoire HTBI primers. Before sequencing, the PCR products underwent gel purification. The paper's data handling went like this. Across samples, 55 to 80 TRBV and 13 to 15 TRBJ segments were identified and used for gene usage analysis of CDR3 amino acid clonotypes. COPE and FqMerger were used to merge filtered high-quality paired reads into contigs. BLAST was used to align contigs to IMGT TRBV, TRBD and TRBJ reference genes, and CDR3 was defined according to IMGT. Any clonotype with a frequency above 0.1% was classified as a highly expanded clone. Shannon entropy served as the measure of repertoire diversity, while the Gini coefficient captured V-J evenness. A clonotype found in more than one individual was treated as public. TCRdb ran its own pipeline on the public reads, namely fastp trimming at Q25 and MiXCR clone calling, and kept in-frame beta chains. Every distinct CDR3 protein forms one entry, paired with its most common genes and DNA. These V and J calls are TCRdb output, not the study's own analysis. The sample contains about 470,000 distinct CDR3 sequences, under 25% of them found a single time. 7.8% of the sample lies in the top ten.

This specimen's time point label, interpreted: persistent/refractory GD, antithyroid drugs over 5 years with positive TRAb. For both TCR sequencing and RNA sequencing, RNA was extracted from PBMCs using TRIzol. The diagnosis of Graves' disease was made according to American Thyroid Association guidelines. Patients for the study were recruited at an endocrinology department in Xi'an, China. From each patient, around 9 milliliters of peripheral blood was collected into an EDTA anticoagulant tube. Ficoll Paque Plus density gradient separation was used to isolate PBMCs, and no additional T cell sorting was done. An Agilent 2100 Bioanalyzer and agarose gel were used to check RNA quality, and a NanoDrop 2000 was used to measure RNA concentration. The cysteine opens and the phenylalanine closes a CDR3 of 15 amino acids. Just CDR3 DNA is preserved here, 45 bases in frame from base 1. V has 3 bases trimmed and J has 9 bases trimmed; junction bases matching no gene number 9. CDR1 is given as SGHAT and CDR2 as FQNNGV, both from the germline V gene.

The starting material was peripheral blood mononuclear cells (PBMCs), obtained when the disease was refractory, from a patient treated with antithyroid drugs. The chain is assembled from TRBV11-2 and TRBJ2-1; 9 of the junction bases match TRBD1. The sequence was obtained from a female donor with Graves disease. The DNA sequence is as follows: TGTGCCAGCAGCTTTCCGGGACAGGGAAGGGGTGAGCAGTTCTTC. The translation is CASSFPGQGRGEQFF.